This record looks at one TCR beta chain sequence and its context. These data originate in a study of blood T cell repertoires in COVID-19. Study-level background: Sample material is recorded as cDNA or gDNA derived from T cells, B-cell-depleted T cells, or PBMCs.

This CDR3 is 16 amino acids long. V was cut by 0 bases and J by 6 bases, with 14 bases left in between. CDR1 and CDR2 from the germline V gene are KGHSH and LQKENI. Sequencing was performed with immunoSEQ multiplex PCR; in TCRdb, only in-frame clones are kept and a portion is missing. This sample has more than 95,000 clones; approximately 82% occur once, and the top ten carry 12%. Material: peripheral blood. This TCR came from a man aged 60 to 75 with acute or convalescent COVID-19. The gene calls are TRBV18 and TRBJ2-2; possibly TRBD1 for D (5 bases). CDR3 region: CASSPPWTAGPGELFF. The CDR3 coding sequence is TGTGCCAGCTCACCACCCTGGACGGCAGGGCCCGGGGAGCTGTTTTTT.